This T cell receptor (beta chain) was identified in a study of blood T cell repertoires in COVID-19. This CDR3 is 16 amino acids long. With 2 bases removed from V and 1 base from J, the gap between germline ends came to 12 bases. CDR1 is MGHRA and CDR2 is YSYEKL in the germline V gene. This clone has only a few counts. The repertoire was sequenced with immunoSEQ multiplex PCR; TCRdb's copy has only in-frame clones and lacks some. The table shows some 110,000 clones, with 65% to 90% occurring only once. This clonotype was obtained from a man in his sixties with acute or convalescent COVID-19. The sequenced sample consisted of peripheral blood. The rearrangement joins TRBV4-1 to TRBJ1-3; D may be TRBD1 (5 bases). CDR3 DNA: TGCGCCAGCAGCCAAAGAACAGGCGTTTCTGGAAACACCATATATTTT. Amino acids: CASSQRTGVSGNTIYF.